A single sample gave rise to the 27 T cell receptor beta chains below, sequenced in a study of beta chain features in type 1 diabetes. The study, taken as a whole, reports: Shorter TCRB CDR3s, moderately but significantly so, were found in Type 1 diabetes patients in all four CD4+ subsets.

Investigators reverse transcribed all isolated RNA, so they sequenced expressed TCRB transcripts. TCRdb's copy holds only in-frame clones and misses some; the assay was immunoSEQ multiplex PCR. The sample shows approximately 41,000 clones, approximately 62% of them seen only once. No antigen has been identified for these receptors. Material: Tregs from blood. These receptors came from a man aged 25 to 45 with type 1 diabetes. Some clones in this sample may be carry-over from other donors' samples.

The V call is TRBV7-9, the J call TRBJ1-5, with D uncertain. V was cut by 5 bases and J by 1 base, with 15 bases left in between. There are 16 residues in the CDR3. CDR1 and CDR2 (germline): SEHNR, FQNEAQ (reference sequence). The CDR3 coding sequence is TGTGCCAGCAGCCCCGGAGGAGGGAGGAGCAATCAGCCCCAGCATTTT. It translates to CASSPGGGRSNQPQHF.

This clone was seen a few times. In DNA form, the CDR3 reads TGCGCCAGCAAAGGACTAGAAACAGATACGCAGTATTTT. This codes for CASKGLETDTQYF. V usage is TRBV10-2 and J usage is TRBJ2-3, with 7 positions matching TRBD2. Losses at the gene ends were 7 bases for V and 3 bases for J; bases not matched to a gene: 4. Germline assignment: CDR1 WSHSY and CDR2 SAAADI. This CDR3 spans 13 amino acids.

This chain connects TRBV27 to TRBJ2-5; 7 nucleotides line up with TRBD1. The CDR3 has 16 residues. Germline V lookup: CDR1 MNHEY, CDR2 SMNVEV (reference sequence). V lost 3 bases to trimming and J lost 7 bases; unmatched junction nucleotides: 14. Written as DNA, the CDR3 is TGTGCCAGCAGTTTCACGAGAACAGGGGCAATCGGGACCCAGTACTTC. The encoded protein is CASSFTRTGAIGTQYF.

The chain joins TRBV2 to TRBJ1-4; D is undetermined. Germline V gives CDR1 SNHLY, CDR2 FYNNEI. This CDR3 is 13 amino acids long. Trimming cost V 2 bases and J 5 bases, with 6 bases left between them. The CDR3 is CASSEPPNEKLFF. The CDR3 region has the DNA TGTGCCAGCAGTGAACCTCCGAATGAAAAACTGTTTTTT.

This clone was counted a few times. This rearrangement joins TRBV19 to TRBJ2-1; D may be TRBD2 (5 bases). CDR1 and CDR2 (germline): LNHDA, SQIVND (reference sequence). The length of the CDR3 is 13 residues. V lost 6 bases and J lost 8, with 14 bases in between. CDR3 DNA: TGTGCCAGTAGGAGGGTAGTAGGGCATGAGCAGTTCTTC. This translates into CASRRVVGHEQFF.

The rearrangement uses TRBV6-1 and TRBJ1-1, with D perhaps TRBD1 (5 bases). Germline loops: CDR1 MNHNS, CDR2 SASEGT. With 1 base removed from V and 4 bases from J, the gap between germline ends came to 7 bases. This CDR3 is 13 amino acids long. CDR3 sequence reads: CASSEGGGTEAFF. CDR3 nucleotides: TGTGCCAGCAGTGAAGGGGGGGGCACTGAAGCTTTCTTT.

This clone was picked up a small number of times. This chain connects TRBV10-3 to TRBJ2-1; D might be TRBD1 (5 bases). CDR3 size: 13 residues. CDR1 is ENHRY, CDR2 SYGVKD, per germline. V lost 6 bases, J lost 2 bases, and 8 bases lay in between. The chain's CDR3 is CAIRQGAYNEQFF. In DNA, the CDR3 is TGTGCCATCAGACAAGGGGCCTACAATGAGCAGTTCTTC.

The J gene is TRBJ2-7, the V gene TRBV28, with unresolved D. This CDR3 region has 12 residues. Germline V CDR1 and CDR2: MDHEN, SYDVKM. V was trimmed by 6 bases and J by 3 bases, leaving 9 bases between them. The DNA for the CDR3 is TGTGCCAGCAGCTCGACATTCTACGAGCAGTACTTC. The encoded protein is CASSSTFYEQYF.

This chain uses TRBV30 with TRBJ2-7, with D tentatively TRBD2 (6 bases). V lost 5 bases, J lost 1 base, and 15 bases lay in between. Germline values: CDR1 GTSNPN, CDR2 SVGIG (reference sequence). The CDR3 length is 14 residues. CDR3 in amino acids: CAWGEAAISYEQYF. CDR3 DNA: TGTGCCTGGGGGGAGGCGGCGATTTCCTACGAGCAGTACTTC.

In its sample, this clone was seen a few times. The CDR3 region has the DNA TGCGCCAGCAGCGGGCAGGGTAGCACAGATACGCAGTATTTT. Protein: CASSGQGSTDTQYF. The J gene is TRBJ2-3, the V gene TRBV5-1; D is possibly TRBD1 (5 bases). V shed 4 bases and J shed 0 bases, with 9 bases lying between them. The CDR3 consists of 14 residues. Germline-derived CDR1 and CDR2 are SGHRS and YFSETQ.

This clone showed up just a few times. The rearrangement uses TRBV6-5 and TRBJ1-5, with TRBD1 matching over 8 bases. Germline values: CDR1 MNHEY, CDR2 SVGAGI. CDR3 length: 15 amino acids. V trimming: 6 bases; J trimming: 5 bases; junction bases outside the gene matches: 9. The DNA for the CDR3 is TGTGCCAGCAGCAGGACAGGGAGGGTGGATCAGCCCCAGCATTTT. Amino acids: CASSRTGRVDQPQHF.

V usage is TRBV9 and J usage is TRBJ2-5; 10 bases agree with TRBD2. Germline loops: CDR1 SGDLS, CDR2 YYNGEE. V shed 0 bases and J 1 base; nucleotides not matched to a gene: 3. The CDR3 has 16 amino acids. The CDR3 here is CASSVGLAGVQETQYF. In DNA, the CDR3 is TGTGCCAGCAGCGTAGGGCTAGCGGGGGTCCAAGAGACCCAGTACTTC.

This clone was seen only a few times. The chain carries TRBV18 and TRBJ2-3; D gene unclear. V was trimmed by 4 bases and J by 0 bases, leaving 26 bases between them. CDR1 and CDR2 from the germline V gene are KGHSH and LQKENI. This CDR3 is built from 20 residues. CDR3 region: CASSRSVWRSAPSSTDTQYF. CDR3 in DNA: TGTGCCAGCTCACGCTCAGTATGGCGGTCCGCTCCTTCTAGCACAGATACGCAGTATTTT.

V and J are TRBV5-1 and TRBJ2-1; weak D call: TRBD1 (5 bases). Germline assignment: CDR1 SGHRS and CDR2 YFSETQ. CDR3 size: 16 residues. Trimming took off 0 bases at V and 2 bases at J, with 12 bases between the two ends. CDR3 protein: CASSLGGQPTYNEQFF. CDR3 in DNA: TGCGCCAGCAGCTTGGGGGGCCAACCCACCTACAATGAGCAGTTCTTC. Together with reference TRBV5-1 and TRBJ2-1, the CDR3 gives the full variable domain: KAGVTQTPRYLIKTRGQQVTLSCSPISGHRSVSWYQQTPGQGLQFLFEYFSETQRNKGNFPGRFSGRQFSNSRSEMNVSTLELGDSALYLCASSLGGQPTYNEQFFGPGTRLTVL.

The chain employs TRBV11-2 and TRBJ2-1; TRBD2 might be the D (5 bases). Trimming pared 1 base from V and 9 bases from J, leaving 19 bases between. There are 16 residues in the CDR3. The germline V gene has CDR1 SGHAT and CDR2 FQNNGV. This CDR3 reads CASSLVLALEGGEQFF. DNA of the CDR3: TGTGCCAGCAGCTTAGTTTTGGCCCTAGAGGGTGGTGAGCAGTTCTTC.

The chain links TRBV11-2 to TRBJ2-1; D is ambiguous. Trimming took off 1 base at V and 8 bases at J, with 6 bases between the two ends. The germline gives CDR1 SGHAT, CDR2 FQNNGV. CDR3 size: 12 residues. CDR3 sequence (DNA): TGTGCCAGCAGCTTAGGCGGAGATGAGCAGTTCTTC. Translation: CASSLGGDEQFF.

This sequence joins TRBV7-8 and TRBJ2-4; 11 positions agree with TRBD1. Germline CDR1 SGHVS, CDR2 FQNEAQ. CDR3 length: 15 residues. Trimming took 5 bases from V and 9 from J; bases not matched to a gene: 9. The CDR3 DNA sequence: TGTGCCAGCAGCGTGACCCCGGGACAGGGGGTCATTCAGTACTTC. It specifies CASSVTPGQGVIQYF.

The rearrangement links TRBV28 to TRBJ1-3; D gene ambiguous. This CDR3 contains 15 residues. V was clipped by 7 bases and J by 2 bases, with 15 bases between them. Germline CDR1 reads MDHEN; CDR2 reads SYDVKM. The CDR3, as DNA: TGTGCCAGCACATACCAGTACGGGGCTGGAAACACCATATATTTT. It codes for CASTYQYGAGNTIYF.

The rearrangement links TRBV18 to TRBJ2-7, with 7 bases matching TRBD1. V lost 3 bases to trimming and J lost 2 bases; unmatched junction nucleotides: 4. Germline CDR1 is KGHSH and CDR2 is LQKENI. The CDR3 sequence is 14 residues long. The CDR3 here is CASSPDRFAYEQYF. For the CDR3, the DNA is TGTGCCAGCTCACCGGACAGGTTCGCCTACGAGCAGTACTTC.

The CDR3 region is CASSQGGGVSSGNTIYF. The CDR3 DNA follows: TGCGCCAGCAGCCAAGGAGGGGGGGTTAGCTCTGGAAACACCATATATTTT. The chain recombines TRBV4-3 with TRBJ1-3, with a tentative D call TRBD1 (6 bases). This CDR3 spans 17 amino acids. The V end lost 1 base, the J end lost 0 bases, and 13 bases lay between the germline ends. CDR1 LGHNA and CDR2 YSLEER come from the germline V gene.

This clone has only one observation. This chain joins TRBV10-1 and TRBJ2-3; D call uncertain. Trimming stripped 8 bases from V and 0 bases from J, with 9 bases between. Germline V CDR1 and CDR2: WNHNN, SYGVQD (reference sequence). CDR3 length equals 13 residues. This CDR3 is CASAALSTDTQYF. CDR3 DNA sequence: TGCGCCAGCGCCGCGTTAAGCACAGATACGCAGTATTTT.

This clone was counted a few times. The chain joins TRBV6-4 to TRBJ2-5, with D perhaps TRBD2 (7 bases). CDR3 length: 14 residues. The V end lost 2 bases, the J end lost 6 bases, and 13 bases lay between the germline ends. Germline V gives CDR1 MRHNA, CDR2 SNTAGT. CDR3: CASSDAGAGKTQYF. CDR3 DNA sequence: TGTGCCAGCAGTGACGCGGGGGCCGGGAAGACCCAGTACTTC.

CDR3 DNA sequence: TGCGCCAGCAGTCCGGGACTAGCGGGGGGAAATGAGCAGTTCTTC. Protein sequence: CASSPGLAGGNEQFF. The gene calls are TRBV5-1 and TRBJ2-7, with 15 bases aligning to TRBD2. The DNA end favors TRBJ2-1, so the J call may be wrong. The CDR3 is 15 amino acids. Germline loops: CDR1 SGHRS, CDR2 YFSETQ.

The genes are TRBV7-3 and TRBJ2-1; D is unresolved. This CDR3 is built from 15 residues. Germline CDR1 is SGHTA and CDR2 is FQGTGA. V lost 6 bases and J lost 0, with 12 bases in between. In nucleotides, the CDR3 is TGTGCCAGCAGTCCCACACGGAGCTCCTACAATGAGCAGTTCTTC. It specifies CASSPTRSSYNEQFF. Looking up the rest from reference TRBV7-3 and TRBJ2-1 gives the full variable domain: GAGVSQTPSNKVTEKGKYVELRCDPISGHTALYWYRQSLGQGPEFLIYFQGTGAADDSGLPNDRFFAVRPEGSVSTLKIQRTERGDSAVYLCASSPTRSSYNEQFFGPGTRLTVL.

This chain links TRBV6-6 with TRBJ1-2; D ambiguous. Germline V lookup: CDR1 MNHNY, CDR2 SVGAGI (reference sequence). This CDR3 contains 11 residues. Deletions cut 5 bases from V and 3 bases from J, with 4 bases between. Here the CDR3 DNA reads TGTGCCAGCAGTCTCTACTATGGCTACACCTTC. Residues: CASSLYYGYTF.

The V gene is TRBV28, the J gene TRBJ1-6; 8 bases match TRBD1. There are 14 residues in the CDR3. V lost 6 bases and J lost 9; bases outside the gene matches: 7. Germline CDR1 MDHEN, CDR2 SYDVKM. The CDR3: CASRWTGLVSPLHF. The CDR3 bases are TGTGCCAGCAGATGGACAGGGCTTGTTTCACCCCTCCACTTT.

This chain joins TRBV7-2 and TRBJ1-2; possibly TRBD1 for D (5 bases). CDR3 length: 12 residues. CDR1 is SGHTA, CDR2 FQGNSA, per germline. V was shortened by 5 bases and J by 12 bases, with 16 bases between the two germline ends. This chain's CDR3 is CASSPDRYLNTF. The CDR3 nucleotides read TGTGCCAGCAGCCCCGACAGATACCTTAACACCTTC.